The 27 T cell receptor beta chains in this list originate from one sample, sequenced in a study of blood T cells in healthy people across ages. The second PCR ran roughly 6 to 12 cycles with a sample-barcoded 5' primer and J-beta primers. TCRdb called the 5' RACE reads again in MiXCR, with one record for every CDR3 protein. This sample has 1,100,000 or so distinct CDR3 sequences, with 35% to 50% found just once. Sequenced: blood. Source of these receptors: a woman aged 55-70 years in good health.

As DNA, the CDR3 is TGCGCCAGCAGTAGCCCAGGGGATTACAATGAGCAGTTCTTC. As protein: CASSSPGDYNEQFF. The V and J genes are TRBV5-1 and TRBJ2-1, with a weak D call TRBD1 (6 bases). V lost 5 bases and J 4 bases, leaving 13 bases between the germline ends. The CDR3 has 14 amino acids. From germline, CDR1 is SGHRS and CDR2 YFSETQ.

CDR3 in amino acids: CASSSTSGSLFEQFF. For the CDR3, the DNA is TGTGCCAGCAGTTCTACTAGCGGGAGTTTGTTTGAGCAGTTCTTC. The rearrangement links TRBV6-2 or TRBV6-3 to TRBJ2-1, with 11 bases matching TRBD2. The CDR3 extends over 15 amino acids. Germline-derived CDR1 and CDR2 are MNHEY and SVGEGT. J gave up 9 bases and V 4 bases, and 8 bases lay outside the gene matches.

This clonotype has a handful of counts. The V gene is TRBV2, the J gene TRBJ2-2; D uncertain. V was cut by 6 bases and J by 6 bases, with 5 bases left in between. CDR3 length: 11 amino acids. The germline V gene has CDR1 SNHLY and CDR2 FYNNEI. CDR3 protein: CASRDPGELFF. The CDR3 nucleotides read TGTGCCAGCAGAGACCCCGGGGAGCTGTTTTTT.

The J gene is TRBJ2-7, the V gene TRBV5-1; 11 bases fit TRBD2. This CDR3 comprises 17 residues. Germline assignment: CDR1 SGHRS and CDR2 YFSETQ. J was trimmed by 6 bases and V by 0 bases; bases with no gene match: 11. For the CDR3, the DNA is TGCGCCAGCAGCTTGGCCGGGACTAGCGGACTTACAAGCGAGCAGTACTTC. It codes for CASSLAGTSGLTSEQYF. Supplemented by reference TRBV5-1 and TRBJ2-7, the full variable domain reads KAGVTQTPRYLIKTRGQQVTLSCSPISGHRSVSWYQQTPGQGLQFLFEYFSETQRNKGNFPGRFSGRQFSNSRSEMNVSTLELGDSALYLCASSLAGTSGLTSEQYFGPGTRLTVT.

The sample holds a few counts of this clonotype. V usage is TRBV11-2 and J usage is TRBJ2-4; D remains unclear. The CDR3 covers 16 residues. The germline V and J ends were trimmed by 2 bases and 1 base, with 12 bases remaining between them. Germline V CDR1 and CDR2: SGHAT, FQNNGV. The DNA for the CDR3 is TGTGCCAGCAGCTTAAGGGTAGAGGTGGCCAAAAACATTCAGTACTTC. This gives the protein CASSLRVEVAKNIQYF.

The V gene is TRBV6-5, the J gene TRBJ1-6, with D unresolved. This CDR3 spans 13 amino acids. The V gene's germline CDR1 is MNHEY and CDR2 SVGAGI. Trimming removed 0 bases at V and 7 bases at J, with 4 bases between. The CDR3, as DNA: TGTGCCAGCAGTTACTCGATCAATTCACCCCTCCACTTT. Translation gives CASSYSINSPLHF.

CDR3 region: CASSQVGMAADTEAFF. Here the CDR3 DNA reads TGTGCCAGCAGCCAAGTAGGTATGGCCGCCGACACTGAAGCTTTCTTT. The chain combines TRBV4-2 with TRBJ1-1; D is undetermined. V lost 1 base and J 3 bases, leaving 15 bases between the germline ends. CDR3 length: 16 amino acids. Germline CDR1 reads LGHNA; CDR2 reads YNFKEQ.

As DNA, the CDR3 is TGTGCCAGCAGTTACAAGGACAGTCCGTACTTC. Its protein is CASSYKDSPYF. The genes are TRBV6-6 and TRBJ2-5, with D possibly matching TRBD1 (6 bases). Germline CDR1 reads MNHNY; CDR2 reads SVGAGI (reference sequence). Trimming removed 2 bases from V and 13 bases from J, with 11 bases in between. This CDR3 is built from 11 residues.

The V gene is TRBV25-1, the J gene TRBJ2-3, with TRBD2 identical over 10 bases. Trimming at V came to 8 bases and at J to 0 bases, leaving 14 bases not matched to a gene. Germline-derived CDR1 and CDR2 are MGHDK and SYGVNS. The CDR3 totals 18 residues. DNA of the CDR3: TGTGCCAGCGGAATAATTCGGACTAGCGGCGTGAGCACAGATACGCAGTATTTT. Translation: CASGIIRTSGVSTDTQYF.

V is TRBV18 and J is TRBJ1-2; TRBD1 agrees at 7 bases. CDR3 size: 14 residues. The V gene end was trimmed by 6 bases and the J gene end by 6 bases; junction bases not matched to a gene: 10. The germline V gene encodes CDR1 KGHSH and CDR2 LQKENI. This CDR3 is CASSHKTGENGYTF. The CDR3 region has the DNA TGTGCCAGCTCGCACAAAACAGGGGAAAATGGCTACACCTTC.

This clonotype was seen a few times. The CDR3 loop is CASSEGAGGSKNIQYF. The CDR3 coding sequence is TGTGCCAGCAGTGAGGGGGCAGGGGGTTCCAAAAACATTCAGTACTTC. The chain has TRBV25-1 and TRBJ2-4; 7 bases are shared with TRBD1. The germline V gene has CDR1 MGHDK and CDR2 SYGVNS. The V and J ends lost 3 bases and 2 bases, in that order; junction bases with no gene match: 7. This CDR3 has 16 amino acids.

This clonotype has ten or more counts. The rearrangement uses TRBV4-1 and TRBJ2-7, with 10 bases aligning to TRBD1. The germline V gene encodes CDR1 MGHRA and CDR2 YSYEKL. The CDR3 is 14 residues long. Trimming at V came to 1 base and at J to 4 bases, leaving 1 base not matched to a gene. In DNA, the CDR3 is TGCGCCAGCAGCCAAGTGGGACAGGGGTACGAGCAGTACTTC. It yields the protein CASSQVGQGYEQYF.

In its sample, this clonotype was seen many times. The CDR3 region has the DNA TGCAGCGTTGCCAGCGGGAGCTACGAGCAGTACTTC. The encoded protein is CSVASGSYEQYF. The chain employs TRBV29-1 and TRBJ2-7; 8 bases map to TRBD2. This CDR3 contains 12 residues. J lost 3 bases, V lost 4 bases, and 2 bases had no gene match. Looked up from germline, CDR1 is SQVTM and CDR2 is ANQGSEA.

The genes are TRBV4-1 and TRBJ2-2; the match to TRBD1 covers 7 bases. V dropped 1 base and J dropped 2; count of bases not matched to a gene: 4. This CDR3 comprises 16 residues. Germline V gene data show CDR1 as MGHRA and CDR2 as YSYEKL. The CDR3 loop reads CASSQARQGNTGELFF. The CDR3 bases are TGCGCCAGCAGCCAAGCGCGACAGGGTAACACCGGGGAGCTGTTTTTT.

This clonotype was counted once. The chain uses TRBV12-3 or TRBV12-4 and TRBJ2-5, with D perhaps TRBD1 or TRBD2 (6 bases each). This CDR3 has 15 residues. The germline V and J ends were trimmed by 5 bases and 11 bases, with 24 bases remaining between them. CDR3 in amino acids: CASSLYGRGGNEQYF. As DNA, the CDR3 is TGTGCCAGCAGTCTTTACGGGCGAGGGGGGAATGAGCAGTACTTC.

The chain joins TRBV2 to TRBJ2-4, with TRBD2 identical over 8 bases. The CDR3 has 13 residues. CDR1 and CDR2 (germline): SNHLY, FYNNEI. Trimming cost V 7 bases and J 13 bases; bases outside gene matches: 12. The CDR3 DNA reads TGTGCCAGCAAACGGGAGGGTCCAAATGAGCAGTACTTC. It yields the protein CASKREGPNEQYF.

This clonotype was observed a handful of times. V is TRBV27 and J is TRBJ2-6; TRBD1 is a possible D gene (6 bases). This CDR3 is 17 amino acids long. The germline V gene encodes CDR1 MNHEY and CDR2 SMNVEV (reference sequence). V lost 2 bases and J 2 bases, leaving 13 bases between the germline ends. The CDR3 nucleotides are TGTGCCAGCAGTTTACGTAGTAGGACAGCTGGGGCCAACGTCCTGACTTTC. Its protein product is CASSLRSRTAGANVLTF. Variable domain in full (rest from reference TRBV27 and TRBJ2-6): EAQVTQNPRYLITVTGKKLTVTCSQNMNHEYMSWYRQDPGLGLRQIYYSMNVEVTDKGDVPEGYKVSRKEKRNFPLILESPSPNQTSLYFCASSLRSRTAGANVLTFGAGSRLTVL.

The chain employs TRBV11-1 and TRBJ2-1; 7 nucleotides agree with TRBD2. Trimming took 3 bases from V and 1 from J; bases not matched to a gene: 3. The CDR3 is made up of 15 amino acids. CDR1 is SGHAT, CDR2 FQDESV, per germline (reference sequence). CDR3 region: CASSFNGRSYNEQFF. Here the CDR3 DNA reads TGTGCCAGCAGCTTCAACGGGAGGTCCTACAATGAGCAGTTCTTC.

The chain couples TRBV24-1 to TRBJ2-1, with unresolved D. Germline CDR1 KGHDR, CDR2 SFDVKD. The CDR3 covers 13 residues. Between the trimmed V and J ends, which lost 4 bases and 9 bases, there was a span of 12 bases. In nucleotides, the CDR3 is TGTGCCACCAGTGAGCCCTTAGGTACTGAGCAGTTCTTC. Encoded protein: CATSEPLGTEQFF.

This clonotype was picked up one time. DNA of the CDR3: TGCAGTGGAGAGGGCGAAAACATTCAGTACTTC. Amino acids: CSGEGENIQYF. This chain uses TRBV20-1 with TRBJ2-7; TRBD2 is a possible D gene (5 bases). The J call may be in error: the DNA end matches TRBJ2-4 better. CDR1 and CDR2 (germline): DFQATT, SNEGSKA (reference sequence). CDR3 length equals 11 residues.

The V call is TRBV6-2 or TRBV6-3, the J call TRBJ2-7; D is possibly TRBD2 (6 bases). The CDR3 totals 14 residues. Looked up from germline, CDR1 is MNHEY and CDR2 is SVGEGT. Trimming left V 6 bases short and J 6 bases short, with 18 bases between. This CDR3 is CASRVSGLPAEQYF. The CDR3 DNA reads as TGTGCCAGCAGAGTATCGGGACTTCCTGCCGAGCAGTACTTC.

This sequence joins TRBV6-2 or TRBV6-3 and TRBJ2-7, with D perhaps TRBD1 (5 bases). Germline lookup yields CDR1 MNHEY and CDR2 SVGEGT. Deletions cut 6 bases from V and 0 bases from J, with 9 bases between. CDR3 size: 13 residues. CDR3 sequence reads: CASRKTVSYEQYF. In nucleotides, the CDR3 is TGTGCCAGCAGAAAGACAGTCTCCTACGAGCAGTACTTC.

CDR3 nucleotides: TGTGCCACCTCTTGGGGGACAGGGGCTGAAGCTTTCTTT. Its translation: CATSWGTGAEAFF. The chain couples TRBV27 to TRBJ1-1; 10 nucleotides agree with TRBD1. V lost 10 bases and J lost 6; bases outside the gene matches: 8. The germline V gene encodes CDR1 MNHEY and CDR2 SMNVEV (reference sequence). The CDR3 loop spans 13 amino acids.

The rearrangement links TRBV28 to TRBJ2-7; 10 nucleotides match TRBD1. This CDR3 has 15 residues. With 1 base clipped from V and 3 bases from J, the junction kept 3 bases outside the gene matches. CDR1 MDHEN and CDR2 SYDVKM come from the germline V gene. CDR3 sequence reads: CASSLSGQGNYEQYF. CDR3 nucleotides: TGTGCCAGCAGTTTATCGGGACAGGGGAACTACGAGCAGTACTTC.

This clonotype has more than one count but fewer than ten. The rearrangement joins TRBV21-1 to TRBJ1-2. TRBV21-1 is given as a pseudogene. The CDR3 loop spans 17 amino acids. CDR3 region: CASSKVPSEDINYGYTF. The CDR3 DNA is TGTGCCAGCAGCAAAGTTCCCTCAGAAGATATTAACTATGGCTACACCTTC.

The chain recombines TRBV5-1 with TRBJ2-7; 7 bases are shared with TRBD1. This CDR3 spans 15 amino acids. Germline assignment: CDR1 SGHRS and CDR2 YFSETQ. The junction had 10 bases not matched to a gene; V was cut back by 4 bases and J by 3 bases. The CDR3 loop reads CASSPMTGSNYEQYF. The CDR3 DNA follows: TGCGCCAGCAGCCCCATGACAGGGTCTAACTACGAGCAGTACTTC.

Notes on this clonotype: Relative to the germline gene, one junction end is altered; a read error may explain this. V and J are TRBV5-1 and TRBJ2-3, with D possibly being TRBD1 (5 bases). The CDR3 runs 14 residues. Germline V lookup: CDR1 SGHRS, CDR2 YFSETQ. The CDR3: CASSLQLNTGTQYF. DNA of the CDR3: TGCGCCAGCAGCTTGCAGCTGAACACAGGTACGCAGTATTTT.